The 25 T cell receptor beta chains given below trace back to one sample, sequenced in a study of blood T cell repertoires in COVID-19. Some clones are missing from TCRdb's copy, which holds only in-frame ones; the method was immunoSEQ multiplex PCR. The sample holds around 40,000 clones; around 90% are singletons and the top ten take 20% to 25%. Specimen: peripheral blood. The receptors here all came from a man in his fifties or sixties with active COVID-19.

This clone was seen only once. CDR3 region: CASSKQGGANQPQHF. CDR3 nucleotide sequence: TGTGCCAGCAGTAAACAGGGGGGGGCCAATCAGCCCCAGCATTTT. The chain combines TRBV2 with TRBJ1-5; 8 bases map to TRBD1. This CDR3 region has 15 residues. Germline CDR1 is SNHLY and CDR2 is FYNNEI. Trimming took 5 bases from V and 3 from J; bases not matched to a gene: 6. The complete variable domain, with remaining parts taken from reference TRBV2 and TRBJ1-5, reads EPEVTQTPSHQVTQMGQEVILRCVPISNHLYFYWYRQILGQKVEFLVSFYNNEISEKSEIFDDQFSVERPDGSNFTLKIRSTKLEDSAMYFCASSKQGGANQPQHFGDGTRLSIL.

The J gene is TRBJ2-3, the V gene TRBV27; the match to TRBD2 covers 13 bases. The germline CDR1 and CDR2 sequences are MNHEY and SMNVEV (reference sequence). The junction had 8 bases not matched to a gene; V was cut back by 4 bases and J by 4 bases. The length of the CDR3 is 17 residues. The CDR3 DNA reads as TGTGCCAGCAGTTCCAGGACTAGCGGGAGTTGGTCAGATACGCAGTATTTT. This gives the protein CASSSRTSGSWSDTQYF.

V and J are TRBV6-2 or TRBV6-3 and TRBJ1-2; 8 bases align to TRBD1. Germline values: CDR1 MNHEY, CDR2 SVGEGT. The CDR3 is 13 amino acids. V was clipped by 6 bases and J by 3 bases; unmatched bases: 3. The CDR3 loop is CASSQTGDYGYTF. CDR3 DNA: TGTGCCAGCAGCCAGACAGGGGACTATGGCTACACCTTC.

The gene calls are TRBV3-1 (or the pseudogene TRBV3-2) and TRBJ1-5, with 7 nucleotides matching TRBD1. CDR1 and CDR2 (germline): LGHDT, YNNKEL (reference sequence). Trimming at V came to 1 base and at J to 5 bases, leaving 23 bases not matched to a gene. The CDR3 length is 21 residues. The CDR3 bases are TGTGCCAGCAGCCAAGGGAAATTCGGGACAGTCCTAGTGGATGGGGATCAGCCCCAGCATTTT. Its translation: CASSQGKFGTVLVDGDQPQHF.

V gene TRBV5-4 combines with J gene TRBJ1-4, with TRBD1 as a possible D gene (5 bases). Between the trimmed V and J ends, which lost 3 bases and 7 bases, there was a span of 10 bases. This CDR3 spans 13 amino acids. Germline CDR1 reads SGHNT; CDR2 reads YYREEE (reference sequence). The CDR3 here is CASSWRGGEKLFF. DNA of the CDR3: TGTGCCAGCAGCTGGAGGGGCGGTGAAAAACTGTTTTTT.

This clone was detected ten times or more. J is TRBJ2-1 and V is TRBV27; weak D call: TRBD2 (5 bases). This CDR3 comprises 14 residues. Germline V lookup: CDR1 MNHEY, CDR2 SMNVEV (reference sequence). Trimming pared 3 bases from V and 4 bases from J, leaving 10 bases between. Here the CDR3 DNA reads TGTGCCAGCAGTTTGGCGGGCCCATACAATGAGCAGTTCTTC. It encodes CASSLAGPYNEQFF.

This sequence joins TRBV9 and TRBJ2-1, with 8 bases lining up with TRBD2. The V gene end was trimmed by 0 bases and the J gene end by 4 bases; junction bases not matched to a gene: 15. Germline CDR1 and CDR2: SGDLS and YYNGEE. The CDR3 is made up of 19 amino acids. This CDR3 is CASSVALPGSSGGYNEQFF. In DNA form, the CDR3 reads TGTGCCAGCAGCGTAGCCCTTCCCGGATCGAGCGGGGGTTACAATGAGCAGTTCTTC.

The rearrangement uses TRBV6-2 or TRBV6-3 and TRBJ2-2; D call uncertain. Germline V CDR1 and CDR2: MNHEY, SVGEGT. Trimming pared 0 bases from V and 0 bases from J, leaving 11 bases between. CDR3 length equals 17 residues. Here the CDR3 DNA reads TGTGCCAGCAGTTACTCGAGATTAGTCTCGAACACCGGGGAGCTGTTTTTT. It encodes CASSYSRLVSNTGELFF.

The V call is TRBV6-6, the J call TRBJ1-5; the match to TRBD1 covers 7 bases. The CDR3 runs to 11 residues. The trim removed 8 bases at V and 8 bases at J, leaving 3 bases unmatched. Germline V gene data show CDR1 as MNHNY and CDR2 as SVGAGI (reference sequence). In nucleotides, the CDR3 is TGTGCCAGCGGGCAGGGGGAGCCCCAGCATTTT. Translating gives CASGQGEPQHF.

This chain joins TRBV10-3 and TRBJ2-1; 10 bases map to TRBD1. The junction had 12 bases not matched to a gene; V was cut back by 6 bases and J by 10 bases. CDR3 length: 15 amino acids. CDR1 ENHRY and CDR2 SYGVKD come from the germline V gene. CDR3 sequence reads: CAISLRDRGIEEQFF. CDR3 nucleotide sequence: TGTGCCATCAGCCTCCGGGACAGGGGAATAGAGGAGCAGTTCTTC.

The J gene is TRBJ2-7, the V gene TRBV6-5, with a tentative D call TRBD1 (6 bases). Germline-derived CDR1 and CDR2 are MNHEY and SVGAGI. Trimming left V 4 bases short and J 12 bases short, with 16 bases between. This CDR3 spans 12 amino acids. In nucleotides, the CDR3 is TGTGCCAGCAGTTCCCCAGAGGGGGTGCCGTACTTC. This sequence encodes CASSSPEGVPYF.

The V and J genes are TRBV7-2 and TRBJ2-4; a possible D gene is TRBD1 (6 bases). The CDR3 covers 17 residues. V was pared by 3 bases and J by 0 bases, with 15 bases between. The germline V gene encodes CDR1 SGHTA and CDR2 FQGNSA. The CDR3 sequence is CASSFRGQTLAKNIQYF. Here the CDR3 DNA reads TGTGCCAGCAGCTTCCGGGGACAAACCCTAGCCAAAAACATTCAGTACTTC.

The V call is TRBV30, the J call TRBJ2-6, with D perhaps TRBD2 (5 bases). Germline loops: CDR1 GTSNPN, CDR2 SVGIG (reference sequence). This CDR3 has 14 amino acids. V lost 2 bases and J 2 bases, leaving 7 bases between the germline ends. The chain's CDR3 is CAWSPGTGANVLTF. The CDR3 DNA reads TGTGCCTGGAGTCCCGGGACTGGGGCCAACGTCCTGACTTTC.

This clone has a handful of counts. This chain joins TRBV4-3 and TRBJ1-2; D not resolved. V was pared by 1 base and J by 4 bases, with 7 bases between. This CDR3 is 13 amino acids long. CDR1 LGHNA and CDR2 YSLEER come from the germline V gene. The CDR3 nucleotides read TGCGCCAGCAGCCAAGGGGAGGGCTATGGCTACACCTTC. Amino acids: CASSQGEGYGYTF.

The J gene is TRBJ1-3, the V gene TRBV28, with a weak D call TRBD1 (6 bases). Germline values: CDR1 MDHEN, CDR2 SYDVKM. V gave up 3 bases and J gave up 4 bases, with 13 bases separating them. CDR3 length equals 15 residues. CDR3 sequence: CASSFGLRGGNTIYF. For the CDR3, the DNA is TGTGCCAGCAGTTTCGGTCTCAGGGGAGGAAACACCATATATTTT.

The genes are TRBV28 and TRBJ2-3; 7 positions agree with TRBD2. After removal of 3 bases from V and 3 bases from J, the junction contained 9 bases not matched to a gene. Germline V lookup: CDR1 MDHEN, CDR2 SYDVKM. CDR3 length equals 16 residues. The CDR3 protein is CASSLSPREETDTQYF. The CDR3 nucleotides are TGTGCCAGCAGTTTGAGCCCCCGGGAGGAGACAGATACGCAGTATTTT.

This chain links TRBV7-9 with TRBJ2-1, with TRBD2 matching over 7 bases. CDR1 is SEHNR and CDR2 is FQNEAQ in the germline V gene (reference sequence). The CDR3 spans 15 residues. V lost 5 bases, J lost 11 bases, and 15 bases stayed unmatched. The CDR3 here is CASSLISPTGTKQFF. The CDR3 coding sequence is TGTGCCAGCAGCCTCATATCACCGACCGGGACTAAGCAGTTCTTC.

The genes are TRBV6-5 and TRBJ2-7; D possibly corresponds to TRBD2 (6 bases). Per the germline V gene, CDR1 is MNHEY and CDR2 is SVGAGI. CDR3 size: 14 residues. The V gene lost 3 bases and the J gene lost 1 base, with 10 bases spanning the gap. The CDR3 sequence is CASSYSGNSYEQYF. The CDR3 nucleotides read TGTGCCAGCAGTTATAGCGGAAATTCCTACGAGCAGTACTTC.

V and J are TRBV7-2 and TRBJ1-3; D gene uncertain. This CDR3 is 16 amino acids long. The germline gives CDR1 SGHTA, CDR2 FQGNSA. Trimming cost V 5 bases and J 0 bases, with 14 bases left between them. CDR3 nucleotides: TGTGCCAGCAGCCCCCGTGTAGCCCGCTCTGGAAACACCATATATTTT. Translation gives CASSPRVARSGNTIYF.

The CDR3 DNA reads TGTGCCAGCAGCCCCACGGGACAGTCGTCTGGAAACACCATATATTTT. Translation gives CASSPTGQSSGNTIYF. The chain has TRBV7-9 and TRBJ1-3, with 7 positions matching TRBD1. The CDR3 extends over 16 amino acids. The V gene end was trimmed by 5 bases and the J gene end by 1 base; junction bases not matched to a gene: 8. Per the germline V gene, CDR1 is SEHNR and CDR2 is FQNEAQ (reference sequence).

The V call is TRBV28, the J call TRBJ2-5, with TRBD1 identical over 10 bases. The V gene's germline CDR1 is MDHEN and CDR2 SYDVKM. Losses at the gene ends were 8 bases for V and 6 bases for J; bases not matched to a gene: 9. The CDR3 is 14 amino acids. In nucleotides, the CDR3 is TGTGCCAGCTCCGGGACAGGGGTCGAAAAGACCCAGTACTTC. Its protein is CASSGTGVEKTQYF. Together with reference TRBV28 and TRBJ2-5, the CDR3 gives the full variable domain: DVKVTQSSRYLVKRTGEKVFLECVQDMDHENMFWYRQDPGLGLRLIYFSYDVKMKEKGDIPEGYSVSREKKERFSLILESASTNQTSMYLCASSGTGVEKTQYFGPGTRLLVL.

This rearrangement joins TRBV28 to TRBJ2-3, with 7 bases aligning to TRBD1. V lost 6 bases to trimming and J lost 3 bases; unmatched junction nucleotides: 9. The CDR3 sequence is 15 residues long. Germline CDR1 reads MDHEN; CDR2 reads SYDVKM. CDR3 sequence: CASSTRTGRTDTQYF. The CDR3 DNA reads as TGTGCCAGCAGCACTCGGACAGGTAGAACAGATACGCAGTATTTT.

The chain links TRBV6-4 to TRBJ1-2; maybe TRBD1 (6 bases). The CDR3 is made up of 13 amino acids. V lost 4 bases, J lost 7 bases, and 13 bases lay in between. CDR1 and CDR2 from the germline V gene are MRHNA and SNTAGT. CDR3 nucleotide sequence: TGTGCCAGCAGTGTCTCAGGGGTAGGTGGCTACACCTTC. The encoded protein is CASSVSGVGGYTF.

The gene calls are TRBV28 and TRBJ2-7; 10 positions agree with TRBD2. Germline V gives CDR1 MDHEN, CDR2 SYDVKM. This CDR3 comprises 15 residues. Trimming cost V 1 base and J 2 bases; bases outside gene matches: 2. This chain's CDR3 is CASSLSLAGTYEQYF. CDR3 sequence (DNA): TGTGCCAGCAGTTTATCACTAGCGGGGACCTACGAGCAGTACTTC.

This chain joins TRBV10-2 and TRBJ1-1, with a possible D match to TRBD1 (6 bases). CDR1 and CDR2 (germline): WSHSY, SAAADI. CDR3 length: 15 residues. Trimming cost V 3 bases and J 3 bases, with 14 bases left between them. CDR3 nucleotide sequence: TGCGCCAGCAGTGAAAAAGGACAGATTTACACTGAAGCTTTCTTT. Protein product: CASSEKGQIYTEAFF.